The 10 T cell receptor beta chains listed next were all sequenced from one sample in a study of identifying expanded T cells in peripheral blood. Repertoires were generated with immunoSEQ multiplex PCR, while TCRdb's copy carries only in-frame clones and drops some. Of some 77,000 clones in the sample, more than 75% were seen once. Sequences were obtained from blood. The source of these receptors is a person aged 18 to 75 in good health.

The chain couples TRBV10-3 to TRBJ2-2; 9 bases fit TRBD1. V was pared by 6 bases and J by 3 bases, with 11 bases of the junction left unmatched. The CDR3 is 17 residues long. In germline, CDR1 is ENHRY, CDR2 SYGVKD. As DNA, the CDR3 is TGTGCCATCAGGAATTCCCCGGGACAGGGCGACACCGGGGAGCTGTTTTTT. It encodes CAIRNSPGQGDTGELFF.

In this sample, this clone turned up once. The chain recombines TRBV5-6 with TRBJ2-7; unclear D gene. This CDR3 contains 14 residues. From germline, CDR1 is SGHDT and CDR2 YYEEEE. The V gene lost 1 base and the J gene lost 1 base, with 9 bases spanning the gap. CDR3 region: CASSLSYSSYEQYF. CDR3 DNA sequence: TGTGCCAGCAGCTTGTCGTACAGTTCCTACGAGCAGTACTTC.

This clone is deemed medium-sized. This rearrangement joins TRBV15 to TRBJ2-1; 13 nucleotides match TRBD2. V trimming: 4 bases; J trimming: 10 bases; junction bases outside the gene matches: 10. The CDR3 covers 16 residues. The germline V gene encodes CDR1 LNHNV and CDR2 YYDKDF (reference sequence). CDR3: CATSTSTSGGTFEQFF. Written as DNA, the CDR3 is TGTGCCACCAGCACCTCGACTAGCGGGGGGACCTTCGAGCAGTTCTTC.

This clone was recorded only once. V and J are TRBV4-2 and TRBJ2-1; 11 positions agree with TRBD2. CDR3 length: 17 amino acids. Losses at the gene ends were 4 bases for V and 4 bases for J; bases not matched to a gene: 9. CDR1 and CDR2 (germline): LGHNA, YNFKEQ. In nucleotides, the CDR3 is TGTGCCAGCAGCCCCGAAGGGATAGCGGGGGGGTACAATGAGCAGTTCTTC. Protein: CASSPEGIAGGYNEQFF.

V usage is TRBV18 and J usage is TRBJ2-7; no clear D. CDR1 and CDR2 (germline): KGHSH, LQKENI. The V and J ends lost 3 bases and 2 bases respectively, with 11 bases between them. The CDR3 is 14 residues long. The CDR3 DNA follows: TGTGCCAGCTCACCGGAGCCAGGTACCTACGAGCAGTACTTC. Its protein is CASSPEPGTYEQYF.

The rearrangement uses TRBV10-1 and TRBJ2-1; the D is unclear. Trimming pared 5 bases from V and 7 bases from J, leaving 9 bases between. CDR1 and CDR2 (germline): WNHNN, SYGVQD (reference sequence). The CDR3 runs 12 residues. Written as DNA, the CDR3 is TGCGCCAGCAGTAGCCCGGGTAATGAGCAGTTCTTC. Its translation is CASSSPGNEQFF.

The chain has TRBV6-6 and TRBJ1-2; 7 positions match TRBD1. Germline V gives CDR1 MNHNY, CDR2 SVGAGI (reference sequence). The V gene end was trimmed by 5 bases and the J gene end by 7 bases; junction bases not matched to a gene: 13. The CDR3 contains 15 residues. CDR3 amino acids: CASSPALQGVSGYTF. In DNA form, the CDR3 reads TGTGCCAGCAGTCCCGCCCTCCAGGGGGTGAGTGGCTACACCTTC.

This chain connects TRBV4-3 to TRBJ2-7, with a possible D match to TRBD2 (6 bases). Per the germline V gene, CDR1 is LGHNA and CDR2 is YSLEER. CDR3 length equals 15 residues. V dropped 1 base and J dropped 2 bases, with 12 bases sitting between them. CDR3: CASSQVAADPYEQYF. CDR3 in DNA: TGCGCCAGCAGCCAAGTAGCGGCGGACCCCTACGAGCAGTACTTC.

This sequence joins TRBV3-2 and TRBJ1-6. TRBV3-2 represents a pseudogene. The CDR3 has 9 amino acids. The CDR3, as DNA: TGTGCCAGCAAGGGTCCCCTCCACTTT. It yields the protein CASKGPLHF.

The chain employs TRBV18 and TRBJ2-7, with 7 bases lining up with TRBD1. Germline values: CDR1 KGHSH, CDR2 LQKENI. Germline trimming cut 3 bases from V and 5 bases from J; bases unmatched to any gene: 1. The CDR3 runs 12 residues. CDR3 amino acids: CASSPQGDEQYF. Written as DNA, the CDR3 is TGTGCCAGCTCACCCCAGGGGGACGAGCAGTACTTC.